These 17 T cell receptor beta chains came from one sample sequenced in a study of T cells in localized non-small cell lung cancer. Profiling relied on immunoSEQ multiplex PCR, and the TCRdb table lists in-frame clones only, not all of them. Among roughly 3,000 clones listed, 28% were seen once. This specimen consisted of normal lung tissue next to the tumor, obtained before any cancer treatment. These receptors were collected from a woman aged 40 to 75 with stage II squamous cell lung carcinoma.

This clone turned up a few times. The V gene is TRBV29-1, the J gene TRBJ1-2, with TRBD1 matching over 7 bases. Trimming at V came to 0 bases and at J to 4 bases, leaving 8 bases not matched to a gene. Germline CDR1 reads SQVTM; CDR2 reads ANQGSEA. The CDR3 is made up of 15 amino acids. CDR3 in amino acids: CSVEDGTARGYGYTF. The CDR3 region has the DNA TGCAGCGTTGAAGACGGGACAGCAAGGGGCTATGGCTACACCTTC.

This clone was found a few times. V is TRBV9 and J is TRBJ1-2; TRBD1 might be the D (6 bases). Trimming took off 5 bases at V and 7 bases at J, with 12 bases between the two ends. The CDR3 is 12 amino acids. Per the germline V gene, CDR1 is SGDLS and CDR2 is YYNGEE. CDR3 amino acids: CASRRQEPGYTF. For the CDR3, the DNA is TGTGCCAGCAGGCGACAGGAACCTGGCTACACCTTC.

J is TRBJ2-1 and V is TRBV29-1; 8 bases are a match to TRBD2. CDR1 SQVTM and CDR2 ANQGSEA come from the germline V gene. The length of the CDR3 is 14 residues. V trimming: 8 bases; J trimming: 4 bases; junction bases outside the gene matches: 10. CDR3 protein: CSPSQAGAYNEQFF. Written as DNA, the CDR3 is TGCAGCCCAAGCCAAGCGGGGGCATACAATGAGCAGTTCTTC.

Comments on this clone: One end of the junction is discordant with germline, which a read error may explain. The V and J genes are TRBV6-8 and TRBJ2-7; maybe TRBD2 (6 bases). CDR3 length: 18 residues. Germline lookup yields CDR1 MNHGY and CDR2 SAAAGT. DNA of the CDR3: TGTGCCAGCAGTTACTCGGGGCCTCGGGACTTGGCGCAATACGGGCAGTACTTC. Its protein product is CASSYSGPRDLAQYGQYF.

This clone was observed once. The chain has TRBV28 and TRBJ2-1; 7 positions match TRBD2. Germline CDR1 MDHEN, CDR2 SYDVKM. The CDR3 consists of 16 residues. Losses at the gene ends were 8 bases for V and 6 bases for J; bases not matched to a gene: 16. CDR3 nucleotide sequence: TGTGCCAGCTCCCATACCTTCCGGGAGGTCGGCAATGAGCAGTTCTTC. Its protein product is CASSHTFREVGNEQFF.

This clone was counted only a few times. The genes are TRBV11-3 and TRBJ2-7; 10 bases match TRBD2. The germline gives CDR1 SGHNT, CDR2 YENEEA. Unmatched junction bases numbered 7, after V lost 5 bases and J lost 3 bases. The CDR3 runs to 15 residues. CDR3 nucleotide sequence: TGTGCCAGCAGCCCGGCCGGGACTAGCGTCTACGAGCAGTACTTC. Amino acid sequence: CASSPAGTSVYEQYF.

CDR3 sequence (DNA): TGTGCCAGTGTCCGGGACGCGGGCCCGGGAGGCTATGGCTACACCTTC. It codes for CASVRDAGPGGYGYTF. The V and J genes are TRBV19 and TRBJ1-2; the D gene is possibly TRBD1 (5 bases). This CDR3 has 16 amino acids. Germline V gene data show CDR1 as LNHDA and CDR2 as SQIVND (reference sequence). The germline V and J ends were trimmed by 8 bases and 4 bases, with 23 bases remaining between them.

The chain is built from TRBV28 and TRBJ2-3, with 9 bases matching TRBD2. Germline loops: CDR1 MDHEN, CDR2 SYDVKM. This CDR3 contains 15 residues. V lost 7 bases to trimming and J lost 0 bases; unmatched junction nucleotides: 5. CDR3 bases: TGTGCCAGCACCGAGACTAGCGGTAGCACAGATACGCAGTATTTT. This encodes CASTETSGSTDTQYF.

This chain links TRBV14 with TRBJ2-3; 7 nucleotides agree with TRBD2. V dropped 4 bases and J dropped 4; count of bases not matched to a gene: 14. The CDR3 is made up of 17 amino acids. In germline, CDR1 is SGHDN, CDR2 FVKESK. CDR3: CASSPRGGASGADTQYF. The CDR3 DNA reads as TGTGCCAGCAGCCCCCGAGGCGGCGCTAGCGGCGCAGATACGCAGTATTTT.

The chain couples TRBV29-1 to TRBJ1-1, with 7 positions matching TRBD1. Germline V gives CDR1 SQVTM, CDR2 ANQGSEA. The CDR3 is made up of 14 amino acids. Trimming took 7 bases from V and 0 from J; bases not matched to a gene: 8. This CDR3 reads CSAAGQTMNTEAFF. In DNA, the CDR3 is TGCAGCGCCGCGGGACAGACCATGAACACTGAAGCTTTCTTT.

This clone was counted a few times. The germline gene is not matched at one end of the junction; a read error may be the cause. The rearrangement uses TRBV6-8 and TRBJ1-2; possibly TRBD1 for D (5 bases). The CDR3 runs 14 residues. Looked up from germline, CDR1 is MNHGY and CDR2 is SAAAGT. The CDR3 region has the DNA TGTGCCATCAGTGCCGAGGGAAGGGGCTATGGCTACACCTTC. Protein product: CAISAEGRGYGYTF.

The rearrangement links TRBV30 to TRBJ2-6; maybe TRBD1 (5 bases). V lost 3 bases to trimming and J lost 0 bases, with 9 bases between them. The V gene's germline CDR1 is GTSNPN and CDR2 SVGIG (reference sequence). The CDR3 runs to 15 residues. The CDR3 DNA sequence: TGTGCCTGGAGCGACGACAGCTCTGGGGCCAACGTCCTGACTTTC. Amino acids: CAWSDDSSGANVLTF.

This clone was detected only a few times. The chain's CDR3 is CASSAGPYNSPLHF. DNA of the CDR3: TGTGCCAGCAGTGCGGGGCCCTATAATTCACCCCTCCACTTT. The chain combines TRBV6-8 with TRBJ1-6; D possibly corresponds to TRBD1 (5 bases). CDR3 length equals 14 residues. From germline, CDR1 is MNHGY and CDR2 SAAAGT. V was clipped by 5 bases and J by 2 bases, with 7 bases between them.

CDR3 nucleotides: TGTGCCAGCAGCCTTAACCCGAGCTCCTACAATGAGCAGTTCTTC. Protein sequence: CASSLNPSSYNEQFF. V and J are TRBV6-8 and TRBJ2-1; D gene uncertain. V was shortened by 6 bases and J by 0 bases, with 12 bases between the two germline ends. The CDR3 has 15 amino acids. CDR1 is MNHGY, CDR2 SAAAGT, per germline.

Within the sample, this clone is medium-sized. The CDR3: CASSRSGERTDTQYF. CDR3 bases: TGTGCCAGCAGTCGCAGCGGAGAGCGCACAGATACGCAGTATTTT. The chain has TRBV28 and TRBJ2-3; tentatively, D is TRBD2 (5 bases). Trimming took 5 bases from V and 1 from J, leaving 13 bases between them. Germline lookup yields CDR1 MDHEN and CDR2 SYDVKM. The CDR3 is 15 amino acids.

The V gene is TRBV28, the J gene TRBJ2-3; D is possibly TRBD2 (6 bases). V was shortened by 6 bases and J by 1 base, with 14 bases between the two germline ends. The CDR3 totals 15 residues. CDR1 and CDR2 (germline): MDHEN, SYDVKM. In DNA, the CDR3 is TGTGCCAGCAGCCTCCGGGGGTCGGGCACAGATACGCAGTATTTT. Translated: CASSLRGSGTDTQYF.

This rearrangement joins TRBV5-1 to TRBJ2-6; the D is unclear. The V gene lost 3 bases and the J gene lost 1 base, with 11 bases spanning the gap. CDR3 length equals 16 residues. Per the germline V gene, CDR1 is SGHRS and CDR2 is YFSETQ. This chain's CDR3 is CASSSTWGSGANVLTF. As DNA, the CDR3 is TGCGCCAGCAGCTCTACTTGGGGTTCTGGGGCCAACGTCCTGACTTTC.